This T cell receptor (beta chain) emerged from a study of blood T cell repertoires in COVID-19. Study information: The United States, Italy and Spain provided the acute and convalescent COVID-19 samples. PBMCs, B-cell-depleted T cells, or T cells provided the cDNA or gDNA that made up the material.

The V end was cut by 7 bases, the J end by 6 bases, with 14 bases between. Germline CDR1 and CDR2: SEHNR and FQNEAQ (reference sequence). The CDR3 totals 13 residues. Sequencing used immunoSEQ multiplex PCR; TCRdb keeps in-frame clones, though not all of them. The profile shows hundreds of thousands of clones, 88% of them singletons. The clonotype originates from a woman in her forties with acute COVID-19. What was sequenced was PBMCs or T cells enriched from blood (not recorded which). The chain links TRBV7-9 to TRBJ2-3; D perhaps matches TRBD2 (6 bases). The DNA of the CDR3 is TGTGCCAGCACCGTCGGGGGAGAGGATACGCAGTATTTT. It translates to CASTVGGEDTQYF.